Sequencing of this TCR beta chain was carried out in a study of CD8+ T cells in alopecia areata. The ends were cut back, 3 bases at V and 6 bases at J, with 9 bases in the middle. Germline V gene sequence: CDR1 SNHLY, CDR2 FYNNEI. The CDR3 sequence is 13 residues long. Treatment given: oral pan-JAK inhibitor, 5-10 mg twice daily. RNA was isolated and reverse transcribed to cDNA, the sequencing template. Clones were sequenced by immunoSEQ multiplex PCR, and TCRdb holds only the in-frame ones, with some missing. This table has 210,000 or so clones, under 70% appearing once. This TCR was recovered from a human donor with alopecia areata. The rearrangement links TRBV2 to TRBJ1-5, with D possibly matching TRBD1 (5 bases). The sequencing here drew on CD4+ T cells sorted from blood, taken between weeks 43 and 45, from a patient treated with tofacitinib. In nucleotides, the CDR3 is TGTGCCAGCAGTGAGGGGCCAAGTCAGCCCCAGCATTTT. Protein: CASSEGPSQPQHF.